The 23 T cell receptor beta chains in this list originate from one sample, sequenced in a study of CD8+CD57+ T cells in acquired aplastic anemia. Investigators profiled TCR beta VDJ and CDR3 from genomic DNA template. From the reads, TCRdb called clonotypes with MiXCR, one entry per CDR3 protein. The profile shows roughly 150,000 distinct CDR3 sequences, around 45% of them singletons. Sequences were obtained from sorted CD4+, CD8+, or CD8+CD57+ T cells (not recorded which) from PBMCs. The receptors derive from a human donor in good health.

Many counts were recorded for this clonotype. The V gene is TRBV7-3, the J gene TRBJ2-3; no clear D. In germline, CDR1 is SGHTA, CDR2 FQGTGA. CDR3 length: 14 amino acids. Trimming stripped 2 bases from V and 6 bases from J, with 12 bases between. For the CDR3, the DNA is TGTGCCAGCAGCTTAGGCTATAGTCTGGATACGCAGTATTTT. Translating gives CASSLGYSLDTQYF.

This clonotype was counted many times. The rearrangement joins TRBV6-5 to TRBJ2-7, with 7 nucleotides matching TRBD2. In germline, CDR1 is MNHEY, CDR2 SVGAGI. Losses at the gene ends were 4 bases for V and 0 bases for J; bases not matched to a gene: 6. There are 15 residues in the CDR3. CDR3 protein: CASSSGAGSSYEQYF. CDR3 nucleotides: TGTGCCAGCAGTTCAGGAGCGGGGAGCTCCTACGAGCAGTACTTC.

The rearrangement joins TRBV10-3 to TRBJ2-3; 14 positions agree with TRBD2. J gave up 3 bases and V 3 bases, and 11 bases lay outside the gene matches. The CDR3 covers 19 residues. CDR1 ENHRY and CDR2 SYGVKD come from the germline V gene. The CDR3 loop is CAISDPPGLAGAETDTQYF. The CDR3 DNA sequence: TGTGCCATCAGTGACCCCCCGGGACTAGCGGGAGCGGAAACAGATACGCAGTATTTT.

V gene TRBV4-2 combines with J gene TRBJ2-7, with a possible D match to TRBD1 (5 bases). With 3 bases removed from V and 5 bases from J, the gap between germline ends came to 20 bases. The CDR3 runs 16 residues. The V gene's germline CDR1 is LGHNA and CDR2 YNFKEQ. The CDR3 DNA sequence: TGTGCCAGCAGCCAGCGAACAGGTGTTTCTAAGGACGAGCAGTACTTC. It specifies CASSQRTGVSKDEQYF.

This chain joins TRBV10-3 and TRBJ2-7, with 10 bases fitting TRBD1. This CDR3 is built from 15 residues. The V segment lost 10 bases and the J segment 4 bases; nucleotides outside the gene matches: 13. Germline V gives CDR1 ENHRY, CDR2 SYGVKD. The CDR3: CASSPYRTGGYEQYF. Here the CDR3 DNA reads TGTGCCAGCAGCCCCTACCGGACAGGGGGGTACGAGCAGTACTTC.

At least ten counts were recorded for this clonotype. J is TRBJ2-5 and V is TRBV9; D gene uncertain. CDR1 is SGDLS and CDR2 is YYNGEE in the germline V gene. Trimming stripped 0 bases from V and 2 bases from J, with 8 bases between. CDR3 size: 14 residues. This chain's CDR3 is CASSVGNGQETQYF. The CDR3, as DNA: TGTGCCAGCAGCGTAGGGAACGGACAAGAGACCCAGTACTTC.

The chain carries TRBV7-3 and TRBJ2-1; 12 nucleotides match TRBD2. With 1 base clipped from V and 1 base from J, the junction kept 2 bases outside the gene matches. Germline V gives CDR1 SGHTA, CDR2 FQGTGA. This CDR3 spans 17 amino acids. The CDR3 DNA sequence: TGTGCCAGCAGCTTAAGAGGGACTAGCGGGTCCTACAATGAGCAGTTCTTC. Translated: CASSLRGTSGSYNEQFF.

J is TRBJ1-1 and V is TRBV7-6; D is uncertain. Germline assignment: CDR1 SGHVS and CDR2 FNYEAQ. This CDR3 spans 12 amino acids. V lost 5 bases, J lost 2 bases, and 6 bases lay in between. The CDR3 coding sequence is TGTGCCAGCAGCAACGACAACACTGAAGCTTTCTTT. It codes for CASSNDNTEAFF.

The rearrangement joins TRBV2 to TRBJ1-2; D is undetermined. The V gene lost 0 bases and the J gene lost 1 base, with 6 bases spanning the gap. The CDR3 spans 14 residues. Germline V gene lookup returns CDR1 SNHLY and CDR2 FYNNEI. The CDR3 region is CASSEAPLNYGYTF. The CDR3 nucleotides are TGTGCCAGCAGTGAAGCACCCCTTAACTATGGCTACACCTTC.

Comments on this clonotype: Possible read error: a much larger clone is one base away. The chain links TRBV9 to TRBJ1-2, with 7 bases identical to TRBD1. Germline values: CDR1 SGDLS, CDR2 YYNGEE. This CDR3 contains 16 residues. The V and J ends lost 4 bases and 3 bases, in that order; junction bases with no gene match: 12. The CDR3 is CASSSRFGDRYYGYTF. In DNA, the CDR3 is TGTGCCAGCAGCTCCCGGTTTGGGGACAGATACTATGGCTACACCTTC.

This clonotype has at least ten counts. The chain employs TRBV20-1 and TRBJ2-5, with 11 bases identical to TRBD2. Per the germline V gene, CDR1 is DFQATT and CDR2 is SNEGSKA (reference sequence). Trimming removed 2 bases from V and 5 bases from J; junction bases left unmatched: 13. CDR3 size: 17 residues. This CDR3 reads CSARQGLLAGVSETQYF. CDR3 coding DNA: TGCAGTGCTAGACAAGGGCTACTAGCGGGAGTATCCGAGACCCAGTACTTC.

V and J are TRBV20-1 and TRBJ2-2, with D maybe TRBD2 (5 bases). Trimming removed 5 bases at V and 0 bases at J, with 10 bases between. This CDR3 spans 14 amino acids. The germline CDR1 and CDR2 sequences are DFQATT and SNEGSKA (reference sequence). CDR3 in amino acids: CSAQRIANTGELFF. CDR3 bases: TGCAGTGCTCAGCGGATCGCGAACACCGGGGAGCTGTTTTTT.

V is TRBV2 and J is TRBJ1-1; a possible D gene is TRBD1 (6 bases). Germline assignment: CDR1 SNHLY and CDR2 FYNNEI. The CDR3 contains 15 residues. V lost 6 bases and J lost 1, with 15 bases in between. As DNA, the CDR3 is TGTGCCAGCAGCCTACCGGGACACGAGAACACTGAAGCTTTCTTT. Protein: CASSLPGHENTEAFF.

Notes on this clonotype: This may stem from a read error, because a much larger clone lies one nucleotide away. This chain uses TRBV6-1 with TRBJ2-5; tentative D call: TRBD1 (5 bases). Germline V gene lookup returns CDR1 MNHNS and CDR2 SASEGT. This CDR3 comprises 12 residues. The CDR3 loop reads CASSPATDKGHF. The CDR3 DNA reads TGTGCCAGCAGTCCCGCGACGGACAAGGGGCACTTC.

The gene calls are TRBV20-1 and TRBJ1-2, with TRBD1 identical over 8 bases. Germline lookup yields CDR1 DFQATT and CDR2 SNEGSKA (reference sequence). The V and J ends lost 6 bases and 8 bases, in that order; junction bases with no gene match: 5. The CDR3 is 11 amino acids. CDR3 protein: CSAPTGEGYTF. The CDR3 DNA follows: TGCAGTGCACCGACAGGGGAGGGCTACACCTTC.

This clonotype was counted many times. V usage is TRBV15 and J usage is TRBJ2-1; 12 bases line up with TRBD2. The CDR3 is 16 amino acids. The ends lost 0 bases at V and 15 bases at J; junction bases unmatched: 12. Per germline, CDR1 LNHNV and CDR2 YYDKDF (reference sequence). The CDR3 loop is CATSRDIASGGGARFF. CDR3 in DNA: TGTGCCACCAGCAGAGATATAGCTAGCGGGGGGGGCGCTCGGTTCTTC.

CDR3 region: CAISETGEYEQFF. In DNA, the CDR3 is TGTGCCATCAGTGAAACCGGGGAGTATGAGCAGTTCTTC. The gene calls are TRBV10-3 and TRBJ2-1; possibly TRBD2 for D (5 bases). V dropped 3 bases and J dropped 8 bases, with 11 bases sitting between them. Germline V CDR1 and CDR2: ENHRY, SYGVKD. This CDR3 comprises 13 residues.

This clonotype was picked up many times. This sequence joins TRBV12-3 or TRBV12-4 and TRBJ2-1, with 10 bases identical to TRBD2. CDR3 length equals 15 residues. J lost 4 bases, V lost 6 bases, and 6 bases had no gene match. The CDR3 loop reads CASRAAGGQYNEQFF. DNA for the CDR3: TGTGCCAGCAGGGCAGCGGGGGGGCAGTACAATGAGCAGTTCTTC.

The chain couples TRBV6-1 to TRBJ2-3; D is perhaps TRBD1 (5 bases). Germline CDR1 is MNHNS and CDR2 is SASEGT. Trimming stripped 8 bases from V and 2 bases from J, with 11 bases between. The CDR3 totals 13 residues. The DNA for the CDR3 is TGTGCCAGCGGGGCCGTGTCCACAGATACGCAGTATTTT. Its protein product is CASGAVSTDTQYF.

The J gene is TRBJ2-7, the V gene TRBV19, with 11 bases aligning to TRBD2. CDR1 and CDR2 from the germline V gene are LNHDA and SQIVND (reference sequence). V trimming: 5 bases; J trimming: 0 bases; junction bases outside the gene matches: 6. This CDR3 spans 16 amino acids. CDR3 sequence reads: CASSGPGTSGSYEQYF. In nucleotides, the CDR3 is TGTGCCAGTAGTGGACCCGGGACTAGCGGCTCCTACGAGCAGTACTTC. The entire variable domain, with the rest obtained from reference TRBV19 and TRBJ2-7, is as follows: DGGITQSPKYLFRKEGQNVTLSCEQNLNHDAMYWYRQDPGQGLRLIYYSQIVNDFQKGDIAEGYSVSREKKESFPLTVTSAQKNPTAFYLCASSGPGTSGSYEQYFGPGTRLTVT.

This clonotype occurred many times. The chain is built from TRBV7-6 and TRBJ2-1, with 10 bases that match TRBD2. Looked up from germline, CDR1 is SGHVS and CDR2 is FNYEAQ. The V gene end was trimmed by 0 bases and the J gene end by 3 bases; junction bases not matched to a gene: 5. The CDR3 is 17 amino acids. The DNA for the CDR3 is TGTGCCAGCAGCTTAGCGGCTAGCGGGAGCAGCTACAATGAGCAGTTCTTC. Amino acid sequence: CASSLAASGSSYNEQFF.

This clonotype has a count of ten or more. This chain uses TRBV6-1 with TRBJ1-2, with TRBD1 matching over 8 bases. V trimming: 5 bases; J trimming: 3 bases; junction bases outside the gene matches: 5. CDR3 length: 14 residues. From germline, CDR1 is MNHNS and CDR2 SASEGT. The CDR3 sequence is CASSLKDRDYGYTF. The CDR3, as DNA: TGTGCCAGCAGTCTCAAGGACAGGGACTATGGCTACACCTTC.

This rearrangement joins TRBV10-3 to TRBJ2-3, with 7 bases fitting TRBD1. Trimming removed 3 bases from V and 4 bases from J; junction bases left unmatched: 4. The CDR3 covers 14 residues. Germline V CDR1 and CDR2: ENHRY, SYGVKD. The CDR3 loop is CAISDGTAADTQYF. CDR3 nucleotides: TGTGCCATCAGTGATGGGACAGCCGCAGATACGCAGTATTTT.